This T cell receptor beta chain was documented in a study of T cells after yellow fever vaccination. Note on this clonotype: At one of its ends the junction is not consistent with the germline gene, which may arise from a read error.

MiXCR was run by TCRdb on the 5' RACE reads, yielding one entry per CDR3 protein. The data show hundreds of thousands of distinct CDR3 sequences, around 8.1% seen once. This CDR3 has 17 residues. CDR1 DFQATT and CDR2 SNEGSKA come from the germline V gene (reference sequence). The TCR was taken from a man in his late teens or twenties who received the YFV17D yellow fever vaccine. This specimen was PBMCs, taken around 45 days after the first yellow fever vaccination. The chain employs TRBV20-1 and TRBJ1-6; no firm D call. In DNA, the CDR3 is TGCTGTGCTAGGCGACCCGCTGGAACATCCTATAATTCACCCCTCCACTTT. Its protein product is CCARRPAGTSYNSPLHF.